This record looks at one T cell receptor beta chain sequence and its context. The data are from a study of blood T cell repertoires in COVID-19. Profiling relied on immunoSEQ multiplex PCR, and the TCRdb table lists in-frame clones only, not all of them. In the table there are about 160,000 clones, roughly 77% of which are singletons. The V gene end was trimmed by 9 bases and the J gene end by 10 bases; junction bases not matched to a gene: 14. CDR1 MNHNY and CDR2 SVGAGI come from the germline V gene (reference sequence). The CDR3 loop spans 15 amino acids. This chain connects TRBV6-6 to TRBJ2-1, with TRBD2 matching over 11 bases. This TCR came from a human donor in a cohort sampled during active COVID-19. Sequencing was done on a sample of peripheral blood. The CDR3 sequence: CASRLAGTEGDEQFF. CDR3 DNA: TGTGCCAGTCGACTAGCGGGAACGGAGGGGGACGAGCAGTTCTTC.